A selection of T cell receptor beta chains follows, all from one sample in a study of response to subunit inactivated influenza vaccine. MiXCR, run by TCRdb on the RT-PCR reads, gives a single entry per CDR3 protein. The sample yields roughly 710,000 distinct CDR3 sequences, roughly 15% seen once. The specimen comprised PBMCs from blood, sampled 14 to 15 days before vaccination. Source of these receptors: a man between 50 and 59 years old who received an inactivated influenza vaccine. CDR3s include the opening cysteine and the closing phenylalanine or tryptophan. The order of the fields is V gene, J gene, D gene, clone size, CDR3 protein, CDR3 DNA. D genes are given only for firm matches. The size entry is marked missing in some rows and otherwise reads once, few, many or a size class.

V: TRBV3-1
J: TRBJ2-1
D: TRBD2
size: many
CDR3: CASSPGLAGVNEQFF
DNA: TGTGCCAGCAGCCCGGGACTAGCGGGAGTTAATGAGCAGTTCTTC

V: TRBV21-1
J: TRBJ2-3
D: -
size: -
CDR3: CAGVRGADTQYF
DNA: TGTGCCGGGGTCCGAGGGGCGGATACGCAGTATTTT

V: TRBV6-2/TRBV6-3
J: TRBJ2-1
D: -
size: few
CDR3: CASSYSAGQFF
DNA: TGTGCCAGCAGTTACTCGGCGGGCCAGTTCTTC

V: TRBV7-2
J: TRBJ2-1
D: -
size: -
CDR3: CASSRKGWGEQFF
DNA: TGTGCCAGCAGTCGGAAAGGGTGGGGTGAGCAGTTCTTC

V: TRBV5-1
J: TRBJ2-1
D: -
size: few
CDR3: CASSKRTREDEQFF
DNA: TGCGCCAGCAGCAAGCGGACCAGGGAGGATGAGCAGTTCTTC

V: TRBV20-1
J: TRBJ1-1
D: TRBD1
size: -
CDR3: CSAPNAGTAAAFF
DNA: TGCAGTGCTCCGAACGCGGGGACAGCCGCGGCTTTCTTT

V: TRBV7-2
J: TRBJ2-5
D: TRBD1
size: -
CDR3: CASSLAPDRAETQYF
DNA: TGTGCCAGCAGCTTAGCGCCGGACAGGGCAGAGACCCAGTACTTC

V: TRBV4-3
J: TRBJ2-2
D: -
size: -
CDR3: CASSPSGQSTGELFF
DNA: TGCGCCAGCAGCCCTTCTGGACAGAGCACCGGGGAGCTGTTTTTT

V: TRBV3-1
J: TRBJ1-1
D: -
size: -
CDR3: CASSQGSGVTEAFF
DNA: TGTGCCAGCAGCCAGGGGAGTGGGGTCACTGAAGCTTTCTTT

V: TRBV7-6
J: TRBJ1-6
D: -
size: few
CDR3: CASSLDRGGSPLHF
DNA: TGTGCCAGCAGCTTAGATCGGGGTGGTTCACCCCTCCACTTT

V: TRBV12-3/TRBV12-4
J: TRBJ1-2
D: -
size: few
CDR3: CASSSESENYGYTF
DNA: TGTGCCAGCAGTTCCGAGTCAGAGAACTATGGCTACACCTTC

V: TRBV4-2
J: TRBJ2-3
D: TRBD2
size: -
CDR3: CASTRVLLAGGLSTDTQYF
DNA: TGTGCCAGCACCCGCGTGTTGCTAGCGGGGGGTCTTAGCACAGATACGCAGTATTTT

V: TRBV11-3
J: TRBJ2-1
D: TRBD2
size: few
CDR3: CASSLSGGPSDEQFF
DNA: TGTGCCAGCAGCTTATCGGGAGGGCCCTCAGATGAGCAGTTCTTC